This paragraph covers one T cell receptor beta chain sequence. Germline V CDR1 and CDR2: SEHNR, FQNEAQ (reference sequence). The V segment lost 7 bases and the J segment 5 bases; nucleotides outside the gene matches: 8. The CDR3 spans 14 residues. The sample originates from a study of T cell changes during pregnancy in multiple sclerosis. Method: immunoSEQ multiplex PCR; TCRdb's copy keeps in-frame clones and lacks some. The top ten clones hold about 11% of a sample with 36,000 or so clones, about 91% of them seen once. This specimen was CD8+ T cells from peripheral blood mononuclear cells, taken in the third trimester of pregnancy. The sequence was collected from a female donor with multiple sclerosis, enrolled in a pregnancy study. The rearrangement joins TRBV7-9 to TRBJ2-5, with TRBD1 matching 9 bases. The CDR3 protein is CASTTEGTGETQYF. DNA for the CDR3: TGTGCCAGCACCACTGAAGGGACAGGGGAGACCCAGTACTTC.